The 29 T cell receptor beta chains below all came from one sample that was sequenced in a study of blood T cells in healthy people across ages. Combining a sample-barcoded 5' primer with a J-beta primer mix, a second PCR ran for about 7 to 12 cycles. MiXCR, applied by TCRdb to the 5' RACE reads, yields one record per CDR3 protein. The repertoire consists of roughly 1,500,000 distinct CDR3 sequences, with 42% occurring once and the leading ten covering around 8%. The sequenced material came from blood. All receptors derive from a woman between 18 and 29 years old in good health.

This clonotype was picked up one time. V gene TRBV20-1 combines with J gene TRBJ1-2; D is undetermined. Germline-derived CDR1 and CDR2 are DFQATT and SNEGSKA (reference sequence). The CDR3 runs 12 residues. With 3 bases removed from V and 6 bases from J, the gap between germline ends came to 11 bases. In DNA, the CDR3 is TGCAGTGCTAGGTCTAATCCAGATGGCTACACCTTC. Translation: CSARSNPDGYTF.

This CDR3 reads CASSPRGLAGGEETQYF. The DNA of the CDR3 is TGTGCCAGCTCACCACGAGGACTAGCGGGGGGCGAAGAGACCCAGTACTTC. V usage is TRBV18 and J usage is TRBJ2-5; 14 bases fit TRBD2. V was clipped by 1 base and J by 3 bases; unmatched bases: 4. The CDR3 is made up of 17 amino acids. Germline CDR1 and CDR2: KGHSH and LQKENI.

The rearrangement joins TRBV7-2 to TRBJ1-5; D is unresolved. Germline V CDR1 and CDR2: SGHTA, FQGNSA. The CDR3 consists of 14 residues. Between the trimmed V and J ends, which lost 1 base and 0 bases, there was a span of 4 bases. CDR3 protein: CASSLENSNQPQHF. For the CDR3, the DNA is TGTGCCAGCAGCTTAGAGAATAGCAATCAGCCCCAGCATTTT.

This rearrangement joins TRBV25-1 to TRBJ1-2, with 9 bases aligning to TRBD1. Germline CDR1 reads MGHDK; CDR2 reads SYGVNS. The CDR3 consists of 13 residues. V was pared by 8 bases and J by 8 bases, with 9 bases of the junction left unmatched. CDR3 in amino acids: CASGLGQGKGYTF. CDR3 in DNA: TGTGCCAGCGGTCTGGGACAGGGAAAGGGCTACACCTTC.

This chain joins TRBV6-1 and TRBJ1-1; 9 bases are shared with TRBD1. This CDR3 has 14 amino acids. Germline CDR1 is MNHNS and CDR2 is SASEGT. Trimming removed 7 bases from V and 4 bases from J; junction bases left unmatched: 7. The CDR3 reads CASNRQGVGTEAFF. CDR3 in DNA: TGTGCCAGCAATCGACAGGGGGTTGGCACTGAAGCTTTCTTT.

In DNA form, the CDR3 reads TGTGCCAGCAGCCTCCTTTCCAAAAACATTCAGTACTTC. Protein product: CASSLLSKNIQYF. The chain employs TRBV5-6 and TRBJ2-4; D not resolved. The V end was cut by 4 bases, the J end by 2 bases, with 7 bases between. The CDR3 sequence is 13 residues long. In germline, CDR1 is SGHDT, CDR2 YYEEEE. Full variable domain (outside the CDR3, taken from reference TRBV5-6 and TRBJ2-4): DAGVTQSPTHLIKTRGQQVTLRCSPKSGHDTVSWYQQALGQGPQFIFQYYEEEERQRGNFPDRFSGHQFPNYSSELNVNALLLGDSALYLCASSLLSKNIQYFGAGTRLSVL.

The chain carries TRBV7-6 and TRBJ2-1, with D uncertain. Germline lookup yields CDR1 SGHVS and CDR2 FNYEAQ. The CDR3 is 16 amino acids. The V end was cut by 1 base, the J end by 6 bases, with 16 bases between. CDR3 in DNA: TGTGCCAGCAGCTTAGAGTCGCGGTCAGCCCCCAATGAGCAGTTCTTC. Translated, it gives CASSLESRSAPNEQFF.

The chain carries TRBV27 and TRBJ2-3; 8 bases fit TRBD1. There are 13 residues in the CDR3. V gave up 8 bases and J gave up 6 bases; unmatched junction bases: 7. Germline lookup yields CDR1 MNHEY and CDR2 SMNVEV (reference sequence). The CDR3: CASRQGAVDTQYF. The CDR3 nucleotides read TGTGCCAGCCGTCAGGGGGCGGTGGATACGCAGTATTTT.

This clonotype was observed a few times. The chain uses TRBV10-3 and TRBJ1-1, with a tentative D call TRBD1 (6 bases). The germline V and J ends were trimmed by 3 bases and 0 bases, with 11 bases remaining between them. The CDR3 loop spans 15 amino acids. Germline CDR1 reads ENHRY; CDR2 reads SYGVKD. CDR3 in DNA: TGTGCCATCAGTGATACAGGGCCGTTGAACACTGAAGCTTTCTTT. Its translation is CAISDTGPLNTEAFF.

This clonotype was counted a few times. The chain uses TRBV7-2 and TRBJ2-7; 11 positions match TRBD2. This CDR3 region has 17 residues. Germline V gives CDR1 SGHTA, CDR2 FQGNSA. V dropped 6 bases and J dropped 4; count of bases not matched to a gene: 14. Here the CDR3 reads CASRTDPLAGEEYEQYF. DNA for the CDR3: TGTGCCAGCAGGACCGACCCACTAGCGGGAGAAGAATACGAGCAGTACTTC.

This chain links TRBV10-2 with TRBJ2-5; a possible D gene is TRBD1 (6 bases). Per germline, CDR1 WSHSY and CDR2 SAAADI. V lost 7 bases to trimming and J lost 2 bases, with 14 bases between them. CDR3 length: 14 residues. The CDR3 loop reads CASNTRQAQETQYF. The CDR3 DNA follows: TGCGCCAGCAATACAAGACAGGCTCAAGAGACCCAGTACTTC.

The CDR3 coding sequence is TGCGCCAGCAGTGAGGGGGGGAAACTAGCGGGGATGGCAGATACGCAGTATTTT. Its translation is CASSEGGKLAGMADTQYF. The chain recombines TRBV10-1 with TRBJ2-3, with 10 positions matching TRBD2. The CDR3 consists of 18 residues. Germline assignment: CDR1 WNHNN and CDR2 SYGVQD (reference sequence). Trimming took 2 bases from V and 4 from J; bases not matched to a gene: 12.

CDR3 nucleotides: TGTGCCAGCAGTGGCCCGACAGGGGAGAACTATGGCTACACCTTC. Encoded protein: CASSGPTGENYGYTF. This sequence joins TRBV6-5 and TRBJ1-2, with TRBD1 matching 8 bases. CDR1 and CDR2 from the germline V gene are MNHEY and SVGAGI. This CDR3 spans 15 amino acids. V was clipped by 5 bases and J by 2 bases; unmatched bases: 7.

The rearrangement joins TRBV12-3 or TRBV12-4 to TRBJ2-2, with D possibly TRBD2 on 6 matching bases. Trimming cost V 0 bases and J 4 bases, with 9 bases left between them. CDR3 size: 15 residues. The CDR3 DNA is TGTGCCAGCAGTTTAGCGGGGGGTGGCACCGGGGAGCTGTTTTTT. The encoded protein is CASSLAGGGTGELFF.

The rearrangement uses TRBV3-1 and TRBJ2-5, with TRBD2 matching over 9 bases. In germline, CDR1 is LGHDT, CDR2 YNNKEL (reference sequence). This CDR3 has 16 residues. J gave up 4 bases and V 0 bases, and 6 bases lay outside the gene matches. The CDR3 DNA is TGTGCCAGCAGCCAAGATCTACTAGCGGGCAGAGAGACCCAGTACTTC. This gives the protein CASSQDLLAGRETQYF.

The chain employs TRBV24-1 and TRBJ1-2; no clear D. Trimming shortened V by 4 bases and J by 8 bases, and 19 bases separated the two germline ends. The CDR3 has 15 amino acids. Germline V CDR1 and CDR2: KGHDR, SFDVKD. The CDR3 protein is CATSDPRLPAGGYTF. Written as DNA, the CDR3 is TGTGCCACCAGTGACCCCCGACTGCCCGCAGGAGGCTACACCTTC.

The rearrangement uses TRBV27 and TRBJ2-1, with D hard to call. Germline assignment: CDR1 MNHEY and CDR2 SMNVEV (reference sequence). CDR3 length equals 14 residues. Trimming cost V 3 bases and J 5 bases, with 11 bases left between them. The CDR3 here is CASSFSNSHNEQFF. CDR3 sequence (DNA): TGTGCCAGCAGTTTTTCGAATAGCCACAATGAGCAGTTCTTC.

This clonotype turned up a few times. The V gene is TRBV20-1, the J gene TRBJ2-3; D is tentatively TRBD1 or TRBD2 (6 bases each). Deletions cut 6 bases from V and 3 bases from J, with 16 bases between. Germline CDR1 DFQATT, CDR2 SNEGSKA (reference sequence). This CDR3 is 14 amino acids long. CDR3 protein: CSALLAGQTDTQYF. CDR3 DNA sequence: TGCAGTGCCCTGCTGGCGGGACAAACAGATACGCAGTATTTT.

The chain links TRBV6-2 or TRBV6-3 to TRBJ2-3; TRBD2 matches 13 bases. The germline V gene encodes CDR1 MNHEY and CDR2 SVGEGT. There are 17 residues in the CDR3. The ends lost 1 base at V and 1 base at J; junction bases unmatched: 2. The CDR3 DNA follows: TGTGCCAGCAGTTACTTCGGACTAGCGGGGGGCACAGATACGCAGTATTTT. It yields the protein CASSYFGLAGGTDTQYF.

This rearrangement joins TRBV6-5 to TRBJ1-5; the D gene is possibly TRBD1 (6 bases). Between the trimmed V and J ends, which lost 6 bases and 0 bases, there was a span of 12 bases. The V gene's germline CDR1 is MNHEY and CDR2 SVGAGI. The CDR3 covers 15 residues. Here the CDR3 reads CASRSQGLSNQPQHF. The CDR3 nucleotides are TGTGCCAGCAGATCACAGGGCCTTAGCAATCAGCCCCAGCATTTT.

This clonotype has a handful of counts. This chain uses TRBV27 with TRBJ1-5; 10 nucleotides match TRBD1. After removal of 6 bases from V and 7 bases from J, the junction contained 9 bases not matched to a gene. CDR1 and CDR2 (germline): MNHEY, SMNVEV (reference sequence). The CDR3 length is 15 residues. The CDR3 DNA reads as TGTGCCAGCAGAGGAGTAGGACAGGGGGTCCAGCCCCAGCATTTT. This codes for CASRGVGQGVQPQHF.

The J gene is TRBJ2-5, the V gene TRBV7-9; 9 bases are shared with TRBD1. The J call may be incorrect, as the DNA end agrees better with TRBJ2-7. Looked up from germline, CDR1 is SEHNR and CDR2 is FQNEAQ (reference sequence). CDR3 length equals 16 residues. CDR3 nucleotides: TGTGCCAGCAGCTTATACGCAGGACAGGGGTCTCTCGAGCAGTACTTC. It codes for CASSLYAGQGSLEQYF.

This clonotype appeared a few times. The chain recombines TRBV7-2 with TRBJ2-5, with D maybe TRBD1 (5 bases). CDR1 is SGHTA, CDR2 FQGNSA, per germline. This CDR3 has 15 residues. Trimming cost V 7 bases and J 5 bases, with 20 bases left between them. The CDR3 DNA reads TGTGCCAGCACCCTAAGGGGAAGAAGGTTGGAGACCCAGTACTTC. It yields the protein CASTLRGRRLETQYF.

This sequence joins TRBV20-1 and TRBJ1-4, with no clear D. The CDR3 length is 14 residues. V shed 5 bases and J shed 8 bases, with 18 bases lying between them. Germline V gives CDR1 DFQATT, CDR2 SNEGSKA (reference sequence). The chain's CDR3 is CSAPNPGREEKLFF. CDR3 DNA sequence: TGCAGTGCTCCTAACCCCGGGCGGGAGGAAAAACTGTTTTTT.

This chain connects TRBV29-1 to TRBJ2-6; possible D gene TRBD2, 5 bases. The CDR3 totals 15 residues. V shed 4 bases and J shed 0 bases, with 10 bases lying between them. Germline V gene data show CDR1 as SQVTM and CDR2 as ANQGSEA. The CDR3 is CSVGAGVSGANVLTF. For the CDR3, the DNA is TGCAGCGTTGGGGCCGGGGTCTCTGGGGCCAACGTCCTGACTTTC.

V gene TRBV20-1 combines with J gene TRBJ2-1; 10 nucleotides match TRBD2. Losses at the gene ends were 4 bases for V and 3 bases for J; bases not matched to a gene: 3. Germline CDR1 and CDR2: DFQATT and SNEGSKA (reference sequence). This CDR3 region has 14 residues. The CDR3 DNA reads as TGCAGTGCTAACAGCGGGGGGGGCTACAATGAGCAGTTCTTC. Translating gives CSANSGGGYNEQFF.

This sequence joins TRBV4-2 and TRBJ2-1; 11 bases line up with TRBD2. The CDR3 loop spans 16 amino acids. The V segment lost 3 bases and the J segment 5 bases; nucleotides outside the gene matches: 6. Germline lookup yields CDR1 LGHNA and CDR2 YNFKEQ. CDR3 loop: CASSHRSGRGDNEQFF. In nucleotides, the CDR3 is TGTGCCAGCAGCCATCGTAGCGGGAGGGGAGACAATGAGCAGTTCTTC.

Worth noting for this clonotype: Germline and junction disagree at one end, which may indicate a read error. The chain uses TRBV5-1 and TRBJ2-1; D possibly corresponds to TRBD2 (7 bases). The tail of the sequence fits TRBJ2-7 better, so the J call may be wrong. CDR3 length: 16 residues. Germline CDR1 SGHRS, CDR2 YFSETQ. This CDR3 is CACSLNAGASYNEQYF. The CDR3 bases are TGCGCCTGCAGCTTGAATGCGGGGGCGTCCTACAATGAGCAGTACTTC.

V gene TRBV6-2 or TRBV6-3 combines with J gene TRBJ2-1; 9 nucleotides match TRBD2. J lost 5 bases, V lost 7 bases, and 6 bases had no gene match. The CDR3 spans 14 residues. Germline V CDR1 and CDR2: MNHEY, SVGEGT. The CDR3 is CASMGTSPDNEQFF. Here the CDR3 DNA reads TGTGCCAGCATGGGGACTAGCCCTGACAATGAGCAGTTCTTC.